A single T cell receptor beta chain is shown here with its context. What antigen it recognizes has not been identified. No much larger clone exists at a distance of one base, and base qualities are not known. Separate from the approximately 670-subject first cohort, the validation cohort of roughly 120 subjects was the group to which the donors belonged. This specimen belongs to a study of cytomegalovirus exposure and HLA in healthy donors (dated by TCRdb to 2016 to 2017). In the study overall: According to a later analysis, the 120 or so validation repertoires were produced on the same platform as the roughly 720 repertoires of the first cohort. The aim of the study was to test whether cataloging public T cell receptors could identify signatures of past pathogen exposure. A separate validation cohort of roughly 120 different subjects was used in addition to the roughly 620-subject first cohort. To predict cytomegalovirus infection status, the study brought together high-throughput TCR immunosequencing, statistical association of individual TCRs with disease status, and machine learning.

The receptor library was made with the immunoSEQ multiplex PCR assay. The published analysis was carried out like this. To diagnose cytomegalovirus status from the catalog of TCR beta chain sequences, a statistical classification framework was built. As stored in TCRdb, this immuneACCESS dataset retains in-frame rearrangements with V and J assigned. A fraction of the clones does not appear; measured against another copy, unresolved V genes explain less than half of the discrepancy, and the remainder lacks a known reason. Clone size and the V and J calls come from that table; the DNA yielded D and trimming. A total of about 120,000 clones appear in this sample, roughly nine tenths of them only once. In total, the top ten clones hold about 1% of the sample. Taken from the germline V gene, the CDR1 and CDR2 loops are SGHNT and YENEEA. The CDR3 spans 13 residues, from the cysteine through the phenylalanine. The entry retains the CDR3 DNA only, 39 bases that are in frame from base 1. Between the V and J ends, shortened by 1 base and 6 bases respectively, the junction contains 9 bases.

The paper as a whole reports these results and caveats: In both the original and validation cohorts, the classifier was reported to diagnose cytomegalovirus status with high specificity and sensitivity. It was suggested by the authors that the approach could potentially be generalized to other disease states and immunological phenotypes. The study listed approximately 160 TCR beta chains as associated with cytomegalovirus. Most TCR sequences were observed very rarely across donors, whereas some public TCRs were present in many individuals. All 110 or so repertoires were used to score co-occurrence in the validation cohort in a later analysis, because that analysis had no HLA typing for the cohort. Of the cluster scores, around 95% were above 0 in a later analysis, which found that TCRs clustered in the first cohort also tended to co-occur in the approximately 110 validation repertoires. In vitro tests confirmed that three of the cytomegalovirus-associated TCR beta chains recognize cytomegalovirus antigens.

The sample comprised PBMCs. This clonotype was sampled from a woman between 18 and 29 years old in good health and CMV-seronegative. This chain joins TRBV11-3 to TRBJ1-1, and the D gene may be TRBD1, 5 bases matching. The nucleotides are TGTGCCAGCAGCTTAGCCGGGGGAGCTGAAGCTTTCTTT. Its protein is CASSLAGGAEAFF.